This T cell receptor (beta chain) emerged from a study of blood T cell repertoires in COVID-19. Authors' analysis steps: Reference gene primer amplification in the assay estimated nucleated cell counts. The data were produced by immunoSEQ multiplex PCR, yet TCRdb's version contains in-frame clones alone and is incomplete. For V, J and clone size, that table is used; D and trimming come from the DNA. The sample shows about 200,000 clones, approximately 87% of them seen only once. The sequence came from a woman in her 70s with acute or convalescent COVID-19. Sequencing was carried out using peripheral blood.

The CDR3 sequence: CASSLEAGGYTF. CDR3 sequence (DNA): TGTGCCAGCAGTTTAGAGGCGGGGGGCTACACCTTC. V usage is TRBV28 and J usage is TRBJ1-2; no clear D. The CDR3 covers 12 residues. Germline-derived CDR1 and CDR2 are MDHEN and SYDVKM. The germline V and J ends were trimmed by 2 bases and 8 bases, with 9 bases remaining between them.